Shown below are 24 T cell receptor beta chains from a single sample sequenced in a study of cytotoxic CD8 clonotypes in ibrutinib-treated CLL. TCRdb keeps only in-frame clones here, not all; method: immunoSEQ multiplex PCR. The sample includes some 120,000 clones, 84% of them seen just once. The specimen comprised PBMCs, sampled after 24 months of ibrutinib treatment. The source is a human donor with chronic lymphocytic leukemia.

This chain joins TRBV5-1 and TRBJ1-4; 8 bases map to TRBD1. Germline CDR1 is SGHRS and CDR2 is YFSETQ. The CDR3 length is 16 residues. With 4 bases clipped from V and 5 bases from J, the junction kept 10 bases outside the gene matches. The CDR3 nucleotides read TGCGCCAGCAGCAAGGACGGGACAGGAAAGAATGAAAAACTGTTTTTT. Its protein product is CASSKDGTGKNEKLFF.

This chain uses TRBV11-2 with TRBJ1-2, with TRBD1 matching over 7 bases. The V gene's germline CDR1 is SGHAT and CDR2 FQNNGV. V lost 6 bases and J lost 1; bases outside the gene matches: 5. The CDR3 sequence is 14 residues long. For the CDR3, the DNA is TGTGCCAGCAGGGAGGGACAGAGTAACTATGGCTACACCTTC. Translating gives CASREGQSNYGYTF.

The chain combines TRBV7-8 with TRBJ1-4, with D uncertain. The CDR3 consists of 16 residues. The germline CDR1 and CDR2 sequences are SGHVS and FQNEAQ. Trimming pared 1 base from V and 1 base from J, leaving 10 bases between. The CDR3 sequence is CASSLGLGLTNEKLFF. The CDR3 region has the DNA TGTGCCAGCAGCTTAGGGTTGGGCTTAACTAATGAAAAACTGTTTTTT. The full variable domain, completed using reference TRBV7-8 and TRBJ1-4, is GAGVSQSPRYKVAKRGQDVALRCDPISGHVSLFWYQQALGQGPEFLTYFQNEAQLDKSGLPSDRFFAERPEGSVSTLKIQRTQQEDSAVYLCASSLGLGLTNEKLFFGSGTQLSVL.

The table lists this clone with a count of one. V and J are TRBV11-2 and TRBJ2-7; 8 nucleotides line up with TRBD1. Germline V gene sequence: CDR1 SGHAT, CDR2 FQNNGV. The ends lost 5 bases at V and 4 bases at J; junction bases unmatched: 7. This CDR3 spans 14 amino acids. CDR3 nucleotide sequence: TGTGCCAGCAGCCCCGGACAGGGTTGGTACGAGCAGTACTTC. This codes for CASSPGQGWYEQYF.

This clone appeared once. The chain combines TRBV15 with TRBJ1-5; a weak D match, TRBD1 (6 bases). CDR3 length equals 16 residues. The V gene lost 0 bases and the J gene lost 6 bases, with 15 bases spanning the gap. Germline assignment: CDR1 LNHNV and CDR2 YYDKDF (reference sequence). CDR3 residues: CATSRDGIQGTQPQHF. The CDR3 bases are TGTGCCACCAGCAGAGATGGGATACAGGGTACTCAGCCCCAGCATTTT.

The chain carries TRBV6-5 and TRBJ2-5; 8 nucleotides align to TRBD2. The J segment lost 6 bases and the V segment lost 0 bases, leaving 3 bases of the junction unmatched. CDR3 length equals 14 residues. Germline CDR1 is MNHEY and CDR2 is SVGAGI. The CDR3 region has the DNA TGTGCCAGCAGTTACTCAGGCGGGAGGAAGACCCAGTACTTC. This sequence encodes CASSYSGGRKTQYF.

V and J are TRBV18 and TRBJ2-7; D might be TRBD2 (6 bases). Per germline, CDR1 KGHSH and CDR2 LQKENI. The CDR3 spans 14 residues. V gave up 3 bases and J gave up 0 bases, with 9 bases separating them. The CDR3 region is CASSPGAGSYEQYF. CDR3 DNA sequence: TGTGCCAGCTCACCTGGAGCGGGCTCCTACGAGCAGTACTTC.

The sample holds one count of this clone. The chain has TRBV2 and TRBJ2-7; 11 nucleotides align to TRBD2. The CDR3 consists of 13 residues. CDR1 and CDR2 (germline): SNHLY, FYNNEI. V shed 7 bases and J 1 base; nucleotides not matched to a gene: 0. Here the CDR3 reads CASTSGGSYEQYF. For the CDR3, the DNA is TGTGCCAGCACTAGCGGGGGGTCCTACGAGCAGTACTTC.

The chain combines TRBV6-4 with TRBJ2-3; D uncertain. Germline lookup yields CDR1 MRHNA and CDR2 SNTAGT. V lost 0 bases to trimming and J lost 3 bases, with 4 bases between them. The CDR3 spans 13 residues. CDR3: CASSDSLTDTQYF. For the CDR3, the DNA is TGTGCCAGCAGTGACTCTCTTACAGATACGCAGTATTTT.

The chain uses TRBV9 and TRBJ2-7, with 9 bases matching TRBD1. V was pared by 0 bases and J by 6 bases, with 7 bases of the junction left unmatched. From germline, CDR1 is SGDLS and CDR2 YYNGEE. This CDR3 region has 15 residues. The CDR3 reads CASSVGGQGLAEQYF. For the CDR3, the DNA is TGTGCCAGCAGCGTAGGCGGACAGGGGCTTGCCGAGCAGTACTTC.

The chain combines TRBV11-2 with TRBJ2-1, with 7 nucleotides matching TRBD2. Germline lookup yields CDR1 SGHAT and CDR2 FQNNGV. The CDR3 runs 16 residues. Germline trimming cut 7 bases from V and 4 bases from J; bases unmatched to any gene: 13. The CDR3 sequence: CASTLQVGGGYNEQFF. The CDR3 DNA is TGTGCCAGCACCCTACAGGTGGGCGGGGGTTACAATGAGCAGTTCTTC.

The V and J genes are TRBV18 and TRBJ1-3, with a possible D match to TRBD1 (6 bases). Germline V CDR1 and CDR2: KGHSH, LQKENI. The V end lost 4 bases, the J end lost 2 bases, and 15 bases lay between the germline ends. The length of the CDR3 is 16 residues. The CDR3 DNA reads as TGTGCCAGCTCACGTTCTCAGGGGAATACTGGAAACACCATATATTTT. Its translation is CASSRSQGNTGNTIYF.

The V call is TRBV28, the J call TRBJ1-1; no clear D gene. CDR1 is MDHEN and CDR2 is SYDVKM in the germline V gene. V shed 7 bases and J shed 0 bases, with 12 bases lying between them. The CDR3 is made up of 14 amino acids. The CDR3 loop reads CASKIRPMNTEAFF. The CDR3 DNA follows: TGTGCCAGCAAGATCAGGCCTATGAACACTGAAGCTTTCTTT.

The chain carries TRBV7-9 and TRBJ2-7; 7 nucleotides line up with TRBD2. The CDR3 contains 13 residues. V lost 6 bases and J lost 4; bases outside the gene matches: 6. The germline gives CDR1 SEHNR, CDR2 FQNEAQ (reference sequence). CDR3 bases: TGTGCCAGCAGGGCTAGCGGTACTTACGAGCAGTACTTC. This encodes CASRASGTYEQYF.

This clone was counted once. CDR3 DNA sequence: TGTGCCAGCAGCCCCGACCGGCACGAGCAGTACTTC. Protein product: CASSPDRHEQYF. The chain recombines TRBV5-4 with TRBJ2-7; no reliable D call. The CDR3 is 12 amino acids. V was cut by 4 bases and J by 5 bases, with 10 bases left in between. The V gene's germline CDR1 is SGHNT and CDR2 YYREEE (reference sequence).

V is TRBV25-1 and J is TRBJ2-2; tentatively, D is TRBD1 (6 bases). V lost 7 bases, J lost 0 bases, and 15 bases lay in between. Germline values: CDR1 MGHDK, CDR2 SYGVNS. CDR3 length: 16 amino acids. CDR3 region: CASKKQGSTNTGELFF. The CDR3 nucleotides read TGTGCCAGCAAGAAGCAGGGGTCAACGAACACCGGGGAGCTGTTTTTT.

The rearrangement links TRBV7-6 to TRBJ2-3, with D perhaps assigned TRBD1 or TRBD2 (5 bases each). CDR3 length: 14 residues. Deletions cut 3 bases from V and 2 bases from J, with 9 bases between. Looked up from germline, CDR1 is SGHVS and CDR2 is FNYEAQ. CDR3 protein: CASSFRGDTDTQYF. CDR3 in DNA: TGTGCCAGCAGCTTCCGAGGGGACACAGATACGCAGTATTTT.

The V and J genes are TRBV7-2 and TRBJ1-6; TRBD1 is a possible D gene (6 bases). Trimming shortened V by 5 bases and J by 8 bases, and 19 bases separated the two germline ends. Germline-derived CDR1 and CDR2 are SGHTA and FQGNSA. The CDR3 is made up of 16 amino acids. CDR3 DNA sequence: TGTGCCAGCAGCCCCCGGCCCACAGGGATTGATTCACCCCTCCACTTT. Translated: CASSPRPTGIDSPLHF. Full variable domain (missing parts from reference TRBV7-2 and TRBJ1-6): GAGVSQSPSNKVTEKGKDVELRCDPISGHTALYWYRQSLGQGLEFLIYFQGNSAPDKSGLPSDRFSAERTGGSVSTLTIQRTQQEDSAVYLCASSPRPTGIDSPLHFGNGTRLTVT.

In DNA form, the CDR3 reads TGTGCCAGCAGTCTCATGTCTTGGCAAGAGACCCAGTACTTC. This codes for CASSLMSWQETQYF. The J gene is TRBJ2-5, the V gene TRBV6-5; D gene ambiguous. CDR1 is MNHEY, CDR2 SVGAGI, per germline. The CDR3 sequence is 14 residues long. V was trimmed by 5 bases and J by 2 bases, leaving 12 bases between them.

The J gene is TRBJ1-3, the V gene TRBV5-4, with 8 bases identical to TRBD1. CDR1 and CDR2 (germline): SGHNT, YYREEE (reference sequence). Trimming cost V 0 bases and J 4 bases; bases outside gene matches: 9. The CDR3 contains 17 residues. As DNA, the CDR3 is TGTGCCAGCAGCTTGGCCCAGGGGGCAAACACGGGAAACACCATATATTTT. This translates into CASSLAQGANTGNTIYF.

The chain links TRBV10-3 to TRBJ2-1; 10 bases fit TRBD2. Germline V CDR1 and CDR2: ENHRY, SYGVKD. The CDR3 has 17 amino acids. V lost 3 bases, J lost 7 bases, and 12 bases stayed unmatched. The CDR3 reads CAISDPGTSARRNEQFF. The CDR3 nucleotides are TGTGCCATCAGTGATCCCGGGACTAGCGCCCGGCGGAATGAGCAGTTCTTC.

The rearrangement uses TRBV14 and TRBJ1-5; no reliable D call. The germline V and J ends were trimmed by 3 bases and 4 bases, with 10 bases remaining between them. The CDR3 totals 14 residues. The germline V gene encodes CDR1 SGHDN and CDR2 FVKESK. The CDR3 is CASSHSGGNQPQHF. CDR3 coding DNA: TGTGCCAGCAGCCATTCCGGCGGGAATCAGCCCCAGCATTTT.

This chain connects TRBV19 to TRBJ1-3; 7 nucleotides line up with TRBD1. This CDR3 spans 14 amino acids. Germline-derived CDR1 and CDR2 are LNHDA and SQIVND (reference sequence). The junction had 2 bases not matched to a gene; V was cut back by 4 bases and J by 2 bases. The CDR3 bases are TGTGCCAGTAGTACCGACAGGGCTGGAAACACCATATATTTT. Translated: CASSTDRAGNTIYF.

V is TRBV5-4 and J is TRBJ1-2; D gene ambiguous. Trimming cost V 3 bases and J 4 bases, with 10 bases left between them. The CDR3 consists of 13 residues. Germline CDR1 is SGHNT and CDR2 is YYREEE (reference sequence). The CDR3 DNA sequence: TGTGCCAGCAGCTCCGGGCCCAGCTATGGCTACACCTTC. Protein product: CASSSGPSYGYTF.